These 21 T cell receptor beta chains came from one sample sequenced in a study of CXCR3-negative and CXCR3-positive naive CD8 T cells. General study points: Hydrophobicity was higher for TRB CDR3s found in CXCR3-positive naive cells than in CXCR3-negative naive cells.

No antigens are known for them. The authors prepared UMI-labeled TRB cDNA libraries by 5' RACE. TCRdb reprocessed the 5' RACE reads and reports one entry per CDR3 protein, with no DNA. Its table lists some 130,000 distinct CDR3 sequences. Sequenced input: naive CXCR3+ CD8+ T cells from blood. As to subset: CD45RO-CCR7+CD27+CD95- naive CD8+ T cells expressing CXCR3 (TNR3+). The source is a human donor in good health. Some clones in this sample may be carry-over from other donors' samples.

V gene TRBV21-1 combines with J gene TRBJ2-3; the TCRdb D gene call, TRBD2, has no DNA to confirm it. TRBV21-1 is annotated as a pseudogene. The CDR3 loop spans 15 amino acids. The CDR3 is CASSIPSGSTDTQYF.

V is TRBV11-3 and J is TRBJ2-7; the TRBD1 assignment by TCRdb is unverifiable without DNA. Germline V CDR1 and CDR2: SGHNT, YENEEA. This CDR3 spans 15 amino acids. The CDR3 is CASSPPTGYDNEQYF.

The chain is built from TRBV29-1 and TRBJ2-2; absent DNA, TCRdb's TRBD1 call cannot be checked. This CDR3 has 14 residues. Germline CDR1 SQVTM, CDR2 ANQGSEA. CDR3: CSVAPRGVAGELFF.

This chain connects TRBV10-3 to TRBJ2-7; TCRdb calls TRBD1, which cannot be checked without DNA. CDR3 length: 14 amino acids. Germline CDR1 and CDR2: ENHRY and SYGVKD. Here the CDR3 reads CAISKAGTGVEQYF.

This chain connects TRBV3-1 to TRBJ1-5; the TCRdb D gene call, TRBD1, has no DNA to confirm it. The CDR3 length is 15 residues. Germline assignment: CDR1 LGHDT and CDR2 YNNKEL (reference sequence). The CDR3 is CASSPGQHSNQPQHF.

This sequence joins TRBV24-1 and TRBJ2-1; TCRdb selects TRBD1, and the lack of DNA leaves this call unchecked. CDR1 is KGHDR, CDR2 SFDVKD, per germline. This CDR3 is built from 14 residues. The CDR3 protein is CATSGRVAGYEQFF.

This sequence joins TRBV12-3 or TRBV12-4 and TRBJ2-1; TCRdb designates TRBD2, a call that cannot be tested without DNA. The CDR3 length is 15 residues. CDR3 residues: CASSSDLSSYNEQFF.

The J gene is TRBJ1-1, the V gene TRBV10-2; the TCRdb D gene call, TRBD1, has no DNA to confirm it. The CDR3 has 14 residues. Germline V gives CDR1 WSHSY, CDR2 SAAADI. The CDR3 is CASSESSGGTEAFF.

This rearrangement joins TRBV4-1 to TRBJ2-2. The CDR3 is 17 residues long. Germline-derived CDR1 and CDR2 are MGHRA and YSYEKL. The CDR3 protein is CASSQDPSGANTGELFF.

This chain uses TRBV9 with TRBJ2-7; the TCRdb call, TRBD1, lacks DNA for checking. This CDR3 spans 16 amino acids. CDR1 is SGDLS and CDR2 is YYNGEE in the germline V gene. CDR3 residues: CASSVEGDSGSYEQYF. Drawing the rest from reference TRBV9 and TRBJ2-7, the complete variable domain is DSGVTQTPKHLITATGQRVTLRCSPRSGDLSVYWYQQSLDQGLQFLIQYYNGEERAKGNILERFSAQQFPDLHSELNLSSLELGDSALYFCASSVEGDSGSYEQYFGPGTRLTVT.

The V gene is TRBV14, the J gene TRBJ2-7. The CDR3 is 13 amino acids. The germline V gene has CDR1 SGHDN and CDR2 FVKESK. The CDR3 region is CASSQDGAYEQYF.

This chain uses TRBV3-1 with TRBJ1-1. This CDR3 is built from 15 residues. The V gene's germline CDR1 is LGHDT and CDR2 YNNKEL (reference sequence). Here the CDR3 reads CASSQFRLGNTEAFF.

V usage is TRBV20-1 and J usage is TRBJ2-1; TCRdb's D call of TRBD1 is untestable without DNA. The CDR3 extends over 13 amino acids. Germline V gene lookup returns CDR1 DFQATT and CDR2 SNEGSKA (reference sequence). CDR3 loop: CSAFLWGSNEQFF.

V and J are TRBV6-6 and TRBJ1-4; TCRdb designates TRBD1, a call that cannot be tested without DNA. CDR1 is MNHNY and CDR2 is SVGAGI in the germline V gene (reference sequence). The length of the CDR3 is 14 residues. CDR3 in amino acids: CASNLGGLHEKLFF.

This chain joins TRBV10-2 and TRBJ1-1. The CDR3 length is 15 residues. Germline loops: CDR1 WSHSY, CDR2 SAAADI. CDR3 in amino acids: CASSESVGRNTEAFF.

The CDR3 spells CSAPSSTGELFF. The rearrangement links TRBV29-1 to TRBJ2-2; there is no DNA to check the TCRdb D call of TRBD1. Per the germline V gene, CDR1 is SQVTM and CDR2 is ANQGSEA. The CDR3 contains 12 residues.

This chain joins TRBV28 and TRBJ2-7. This CDR3 is 14 amino acids long. The germline V gene has CDR1 MDHEN and CDR2 SYDVKM. CDR3 protein: CASSIRGSAYEQYF.

The CDR3 is CASSSLAGRGETQYF. The rearrangement links TRBV6-2 or TRBV6-3 to TRBJ2-5; TCRdb calls TRBD2, which cannot be checked without DNA. The CDR3 totals 15 residues. CDR1 is MNHEY and CDR2 is SVGEGT in the germline V gene.

The chain has TRBV28 and TRBJ2-7; absent DNA, TCRdb's TRBD2 call cannot be checked. Germline V lookup: CDR1 MDHEN, CDR2 SYDVKM. CDR3 length equals 14 residues. CDR3 protein: CATSVLAATYEQYF.

This chain links TRBV7-9 with TRBJ2-7; TCRdb's D gene call, TRBD1, goes unchecked for lack of DNA. Germline assignment: CDR1 SEHNR and CDR2 FQNEAQ (reference sequence). The CDR3 extends over 14 amino acids. The CDR3 here is CASSSDRGRDEQYF.

The chain uses TRBV6-2 or TRBV6-3 and TRBJ1-2; TCRdb's D call of TRBD1 is untestable without DNA. Germline CDR1 and CDR2: MNHEY and SVGEGT. The CDR3 contains 14 residues. The CDR3 reads CASSFEGAIYGYTF.